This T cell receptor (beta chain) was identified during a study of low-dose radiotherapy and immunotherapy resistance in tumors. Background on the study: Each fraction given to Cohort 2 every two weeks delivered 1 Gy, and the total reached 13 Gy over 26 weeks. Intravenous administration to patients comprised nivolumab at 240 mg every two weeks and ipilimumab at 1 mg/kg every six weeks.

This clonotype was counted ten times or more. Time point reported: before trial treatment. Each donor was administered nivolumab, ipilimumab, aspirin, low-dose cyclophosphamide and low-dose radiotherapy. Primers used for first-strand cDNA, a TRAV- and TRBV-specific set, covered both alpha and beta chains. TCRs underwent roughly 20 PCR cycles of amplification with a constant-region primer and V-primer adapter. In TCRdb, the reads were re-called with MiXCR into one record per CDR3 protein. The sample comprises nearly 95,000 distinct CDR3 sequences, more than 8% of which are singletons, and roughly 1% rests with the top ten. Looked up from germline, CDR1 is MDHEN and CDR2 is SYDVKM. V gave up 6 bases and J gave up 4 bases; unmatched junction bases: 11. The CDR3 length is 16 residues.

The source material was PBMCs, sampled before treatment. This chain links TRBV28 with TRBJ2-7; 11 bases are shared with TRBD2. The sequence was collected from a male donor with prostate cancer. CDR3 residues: CASSLGVAGGRYEQYF. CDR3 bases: TGTGCCAGCAGCCTCGGGGTAGCGGGAGGGCGGTACGAGCAGTACTTC.